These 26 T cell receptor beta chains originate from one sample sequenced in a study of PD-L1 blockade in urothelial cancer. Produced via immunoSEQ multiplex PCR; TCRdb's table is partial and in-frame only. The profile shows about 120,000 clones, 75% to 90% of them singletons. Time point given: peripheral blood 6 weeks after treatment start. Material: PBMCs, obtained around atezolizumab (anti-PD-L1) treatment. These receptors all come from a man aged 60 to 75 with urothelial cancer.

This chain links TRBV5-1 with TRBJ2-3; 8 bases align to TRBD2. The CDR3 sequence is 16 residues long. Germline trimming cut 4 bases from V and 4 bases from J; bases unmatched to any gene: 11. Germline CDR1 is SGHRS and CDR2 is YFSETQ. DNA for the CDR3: TGCGCCAGCAGCCTACCTACTAGCGGTCATCCAGATACGCAGTATTTT. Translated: CASSLPTSGHPDTQYF.

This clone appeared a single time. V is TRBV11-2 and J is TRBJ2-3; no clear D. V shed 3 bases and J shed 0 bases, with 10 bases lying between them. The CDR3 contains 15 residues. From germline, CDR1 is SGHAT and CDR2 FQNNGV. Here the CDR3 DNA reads TGTGCCAGCAGCTTTGCGCCGTCTAGCACAGATACGCAGTATTTT. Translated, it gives CASSFAPSSTDTQYF.

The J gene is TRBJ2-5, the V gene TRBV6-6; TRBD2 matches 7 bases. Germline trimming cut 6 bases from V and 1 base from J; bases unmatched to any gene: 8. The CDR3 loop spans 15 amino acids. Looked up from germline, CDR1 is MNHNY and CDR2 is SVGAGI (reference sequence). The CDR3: CASSHDSSGQETQYF. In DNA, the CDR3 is TGTGCCAGCAGCCACGACTCTAGCGGCCAAGAGACCCAGTACTTC.

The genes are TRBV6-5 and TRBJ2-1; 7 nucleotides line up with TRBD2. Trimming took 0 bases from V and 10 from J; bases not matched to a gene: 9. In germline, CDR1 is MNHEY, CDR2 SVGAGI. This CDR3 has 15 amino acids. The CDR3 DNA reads TGTGCCAGCAGTTACTCCTCTAGCGGAGACCGCGAGCAGTTCTTC. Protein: CASSYSSSGDREQFF.

The CDR3 loop reads CASSIRPRETQYF. The CDR3 nucleotides read TGTGCCAGTAGTATCAGGCCACGGGAGACCCAGTACTTC. The chain links TRBV19 to TRBJ2-5; D uncertain. V shed 3 bases and J shed 5 bases, with 10 bases lying between them. Germline CDR1 and CDR2: LNHDA and SQIVND (reference sequence). There are 13 residues in the CDR3.

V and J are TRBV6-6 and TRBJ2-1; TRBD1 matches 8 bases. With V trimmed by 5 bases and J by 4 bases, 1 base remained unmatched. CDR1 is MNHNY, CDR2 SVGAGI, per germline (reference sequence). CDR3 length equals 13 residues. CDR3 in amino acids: CASSRDRYNEQFF. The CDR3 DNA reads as TGTGCCAGCAGTCGGGACAGGTACAATGAGCAGTTCTTC.

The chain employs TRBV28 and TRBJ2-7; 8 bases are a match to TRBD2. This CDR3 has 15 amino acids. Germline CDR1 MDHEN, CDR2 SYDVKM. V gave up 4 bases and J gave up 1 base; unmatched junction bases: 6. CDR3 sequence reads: CASSSGGGLSYEQYF. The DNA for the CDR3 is TGTGCCAGCAGTTCCGGGGGGGGGCTATCCTACGAGCAGTACTTC.

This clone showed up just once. The CDR3 here is CAWSGGSASNQPQHF. The DNA of the CDR3 is TGTGCCTGGAGTGGGGGCAGTGCTAGCAATCAGCCCCAGCATTTT. V and J are TRBV30 and TRBJ1-5; D possibly corresponds to TRBD1 (5 bases). V was shortened by 1 base and J by 0 bases, with 10 bases between the two germline ends. This CDR3 contains 15 residues. Germline CDR1 reads GTSNPN; CDR2 reads SVGIG (reference sequence). Variable domain in full (rest from reference TRBV30 and TRBJ1-5): SQTIHQWPATLVQPVGSPLSLECTVEGTSNPNLYWYRQAAGRGLQLLFYSVGIGQISSEVPQNLSASRPQDRQFILSSKKLLLSDSGFYLCAWSGGSASNQPQHFGDGTRLSIL.

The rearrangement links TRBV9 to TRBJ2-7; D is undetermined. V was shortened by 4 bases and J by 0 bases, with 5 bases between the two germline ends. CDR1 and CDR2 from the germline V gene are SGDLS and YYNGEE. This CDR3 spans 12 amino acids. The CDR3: CASSPSSYEQYF. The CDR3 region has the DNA TGTGCCAGCAGCCCGAGCTCCTACGAGCAGTACTTC.

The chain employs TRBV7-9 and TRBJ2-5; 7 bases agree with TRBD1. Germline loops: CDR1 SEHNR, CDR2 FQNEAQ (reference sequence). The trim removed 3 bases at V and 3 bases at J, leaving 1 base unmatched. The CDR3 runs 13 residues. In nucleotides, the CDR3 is TGTGCCAGCAGCTTTGGGACAGAAGAGACCCAGTACTTC. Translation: CASSFGTEETQYF. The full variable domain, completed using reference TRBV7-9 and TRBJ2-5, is DTGVSQNPRHKITKRGQNVTFRCDPISEHNRLYWYRQTLGQGPEFLTYFQNEAQLEKSRLLSDRFSAERPKGSFSTLEIQRTEQGDSAMYLCASSFGTEETQYFGPGTRLLVL.

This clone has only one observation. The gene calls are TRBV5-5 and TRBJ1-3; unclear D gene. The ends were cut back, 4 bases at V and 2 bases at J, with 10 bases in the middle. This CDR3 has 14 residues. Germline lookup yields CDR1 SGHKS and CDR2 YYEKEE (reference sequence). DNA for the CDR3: TGTGCCAGCAGCCTTTACGGGACTGGAAACACCATATATTTT. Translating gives CASSLYGTGNTIYF.

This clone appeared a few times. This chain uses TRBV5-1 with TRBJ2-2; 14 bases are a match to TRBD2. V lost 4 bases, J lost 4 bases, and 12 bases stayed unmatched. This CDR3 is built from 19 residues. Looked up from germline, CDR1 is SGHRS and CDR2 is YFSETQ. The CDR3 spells CASSRRTSGGQVSTGELFF. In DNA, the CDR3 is TGCGCCAGCAGCCGAAGGACTAGCGGGGGGCAGGTTAGCACCGGGGAGCTGTTTTTT.

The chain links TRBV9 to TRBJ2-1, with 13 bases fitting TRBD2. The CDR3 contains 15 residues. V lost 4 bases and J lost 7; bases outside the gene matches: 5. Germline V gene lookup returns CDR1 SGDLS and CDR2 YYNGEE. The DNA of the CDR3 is TGTGCCAGCAGCTACACTAGCGGGAGGGGGAATGAGCAGTTCTTC. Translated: CASSYTSGRGNEQFF.

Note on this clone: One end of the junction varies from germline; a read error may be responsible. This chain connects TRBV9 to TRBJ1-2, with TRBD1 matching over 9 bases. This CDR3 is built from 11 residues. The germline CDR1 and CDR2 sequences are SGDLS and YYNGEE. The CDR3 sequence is CASSEGQGRSF. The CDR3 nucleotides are TGTGCCAGCAGCGAGGGACAGGGAAGATCCTTC. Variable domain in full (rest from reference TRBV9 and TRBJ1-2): DSGVTQTPKHLITATGQRVTLRCSPRSGDLSVYWYQQSLDQGLQFLIQYYNGEERAKGNILERFSAQQFPDLHSELNLSSLELGDSALYFCASSEGQGRSFGSGTRLTVV.

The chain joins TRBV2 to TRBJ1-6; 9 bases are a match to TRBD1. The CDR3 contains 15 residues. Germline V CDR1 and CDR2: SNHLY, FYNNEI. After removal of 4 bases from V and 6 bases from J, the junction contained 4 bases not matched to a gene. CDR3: CASSGGTGPNSPLHF. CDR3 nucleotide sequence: TGTGCCAGCAGTGGCGGGACAGGGCCTAATTCACCCCTCCACTTT. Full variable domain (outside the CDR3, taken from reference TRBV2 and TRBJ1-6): EPEVTQTPSHQVTQMGQEVILRCVPISNHLYFYWYRQILGQKVEFLVSFYNNEISEKSEIFDDQFSVERPDGSNFTLKIRSTKLEDSAMYFCASSGGTGPNSPLHFGNGTRLTVT.

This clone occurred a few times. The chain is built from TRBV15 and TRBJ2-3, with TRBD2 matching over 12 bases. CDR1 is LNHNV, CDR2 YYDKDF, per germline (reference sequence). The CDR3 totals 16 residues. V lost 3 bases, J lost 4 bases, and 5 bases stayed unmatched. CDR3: CATSRTSGSGADTQYF. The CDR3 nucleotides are TGTGCCACCAGCAGGACTAGCGGGAGTGGGGCAGATACGCAGTATTTT.

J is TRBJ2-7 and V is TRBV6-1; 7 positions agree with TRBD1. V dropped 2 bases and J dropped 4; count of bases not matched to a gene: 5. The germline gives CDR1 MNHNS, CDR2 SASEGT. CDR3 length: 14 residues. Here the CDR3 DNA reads TGTGCCAGCAGTGAATGGGGCAGGGGGTACGAGCAGTACTTC. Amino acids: CASSEWGRGYEQYF.

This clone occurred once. The CDR3 loop is CASSSLGTANQPQHF. The CDR3 DNA sequence: TGTGCCAGCAGTTCCCTCGGGACAGCTAATCAGCCCCAGCATTTT. V is TRBV27 and J is TRBJ1-5, with 7 bases aligning to TRBD1. The CDR3 contains 15 residues. CDR1 and CDR2 (germline): MNHEY, SMNVEV (reference sequence). Trimming took 4 bases from V and 4 from J; bases not matched to a gene: 7.

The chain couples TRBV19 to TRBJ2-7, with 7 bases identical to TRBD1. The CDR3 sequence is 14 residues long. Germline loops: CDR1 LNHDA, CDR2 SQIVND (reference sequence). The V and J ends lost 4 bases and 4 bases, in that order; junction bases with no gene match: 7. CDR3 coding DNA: TGTGCCAGTAGTAAAGGGGGCGCAGATTACGAGCAGTACTTC. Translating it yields CASSKGGADYEQYF.

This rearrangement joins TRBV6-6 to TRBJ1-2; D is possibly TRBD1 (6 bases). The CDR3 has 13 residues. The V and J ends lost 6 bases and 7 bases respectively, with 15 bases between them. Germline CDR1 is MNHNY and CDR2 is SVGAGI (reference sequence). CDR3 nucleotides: TGTGCCAGCAGGACAGGCAGGGAATCTGGCTACACCTTC. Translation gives CASRTGRESGYTF.

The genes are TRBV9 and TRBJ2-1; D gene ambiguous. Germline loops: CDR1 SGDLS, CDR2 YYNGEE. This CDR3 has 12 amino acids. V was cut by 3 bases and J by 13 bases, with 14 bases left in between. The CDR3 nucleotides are TGTGCCAGCAGCGCCAACGTAGCCCCCCAGTTCTTC. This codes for CASSANVAPQFF.

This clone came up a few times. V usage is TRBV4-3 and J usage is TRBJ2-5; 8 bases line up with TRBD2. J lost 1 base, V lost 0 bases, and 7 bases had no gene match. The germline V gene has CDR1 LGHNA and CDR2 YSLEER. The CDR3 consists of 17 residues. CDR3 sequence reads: CASSQEADGGAQETQYF. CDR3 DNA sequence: TGCGCCAGCAGCCAAGAAGCAGACGGGGGGGCCCAAGAGACCCAGTACTTC.

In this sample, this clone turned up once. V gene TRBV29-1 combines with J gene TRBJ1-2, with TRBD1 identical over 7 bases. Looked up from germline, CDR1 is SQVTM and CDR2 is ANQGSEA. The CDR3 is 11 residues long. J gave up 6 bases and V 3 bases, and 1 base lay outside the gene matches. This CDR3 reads CSVDRGHGYTF. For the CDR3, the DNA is TGCAGCGTTGATAGGGGGCATGGCTACACCTTC.

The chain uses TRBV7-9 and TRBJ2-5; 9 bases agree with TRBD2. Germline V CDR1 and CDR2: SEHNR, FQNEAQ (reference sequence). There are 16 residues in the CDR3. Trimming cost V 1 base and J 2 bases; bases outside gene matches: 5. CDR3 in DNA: TGTGCCAGCAGCTTAGTTGTCCTAGCGGGGCAAGAGACCCAGTACTTC. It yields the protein CASSLVVLAGQETQYF.

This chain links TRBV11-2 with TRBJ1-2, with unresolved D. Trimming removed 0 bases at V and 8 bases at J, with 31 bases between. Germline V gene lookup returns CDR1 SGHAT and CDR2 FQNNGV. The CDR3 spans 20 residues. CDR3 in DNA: TGTGCCAGCAGCTTAGAATTCCGCGTGCGCGAAGAAACAGACCCGCCCGGCTACACCTTC. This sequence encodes CASSLEFRVREETDPPGYTF.

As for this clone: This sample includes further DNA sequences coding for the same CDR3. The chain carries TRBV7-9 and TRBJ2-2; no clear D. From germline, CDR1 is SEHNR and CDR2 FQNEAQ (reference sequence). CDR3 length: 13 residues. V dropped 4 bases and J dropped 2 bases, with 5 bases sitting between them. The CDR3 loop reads CASSSENTGELFF. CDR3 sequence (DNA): TGTGCCAGCAGCTCAGAAAACACCGGGGAGCTGTTTTTT.